A single sample is the source of the 17 T cell receptor beta chains below, sequenced in a study of blood T cell repertoires in COVID-19. Sequencing was performed with immunoSEQ multiplex PCR; in TCRdb, only in-frame clones are kept and a portion is missing. The sample carries 330,000 or so clones, approximately 88% recorded once. The specimen was PBMCs or T cells enriched from blood (not recorded which). These receptor sequences come from a man in his thirties or forties who had recovered from COVID-19.

This clone was seen only a few times. The rearrangement uses TRBV5-4 and TRBJ1-5; D unclear. The CDR3 is 15 residues long. CDR1 is SGHNT and CDR2 is YYREEE in the germline V gene (reference sequence). Trimming took off 7 bases at V and 0 bases at J, with 14 bases between the two ends. The CDR3 DNA reads as TGTGCCAGCCGCGCGGACTTGAATAGCAATCAGCCCCAGCATTTT. Translation: CASRADLNSNQPQHF.

Regarding this clone: One end of the junction fails to match germline, which may point to a read error. The chain couples TRBV6-1 to TRBJ2-3; 9 bases are shared with TRBD2. Germline values: CDR1 MNHNS, CDR2 SASEGT. CDR3 length: 17 amino acids. CDR3 DNA: TGTGCCAGCAGCGAAGGGACTAGCCCATCGGGGGTGGATACGCAGTATTTT. This codes for CASSEGTSPSGVDTQYF.

The chain carries TRBV18 and TRBJ1-2; 8 bases line up with TRBD1. The V gene end was trimmed by 4 bases and the J gene end by 5 bases; junction bases not matched to a gene: 6. This CDR3 is 14 amino acids long. Looked up from germline, CDR1 is KGHSH and CDR2 is LQKENI. CDR3 region: CASSRGDRIYGYTF. CDR3 bases: TGTGCCAGCTCACGTGGGGACAGGATTTATGGCTACACCTTC. The full variable domain, in which reference TRBV18 and TRBJ1-2 provide the parts outside the CDR3, is NAGVMQNPRHLVRRRGQEARLRCSPMKGHSHVYWYRQLPEEGLKFMVYLQKENIIDESGMPKERFSAEFPKEGPSILRIQQVVRGDSAAYFCASSRGDRIYGYTFGSGTRLTVV.

The chain is built from TRBV28 and TRBJ2-5, with 8 positions matching TRBD2. V lost 2 bases and J lost 1; bases outside the gene matches: 6. Germline-derived CDR1 and CDR2 are MDHEN and SYDVKM. This CDR3 spans 16 amino acids. CDR3 in DNA: TGTGCCAGCAGTTTAGTATTGAGCGGGGGCCAAGAGACCCAGTACTTC. Translation gives CASSLVLSGGQETQYF.

The chain recombines TRBV6-4 with TRBJ2-3; TRBD2 matches 7 bases. V lost 6 bases, J lost 0 bases, and 6 bases stayed unmatched. There are 15 residues in the CDR3. In germline, CDR1 is MRHNA, CDR2 SNTAGT. The CDR3 region is CASRIRGGSTDTQYF. The DNA of the CDR3 is TGTGCCAGCAGAATCCGCGGGGGAAGCACAGATACGCAGTATTTT.

This clone was seen just once. The chain links TRBV12-3 or TRBV12-4 to TRBJ1-1, with D tentatively TRBD1 (6 bases). V gave up 6 bases and J gave up 10 bases, with 15 bases separating them. CDR3 length: 12 amino acids. The CDR3 nucleotides read TGTGCCAGCAGACGTTGGGGGCATCGAGCTTTCTTT. Encoded protein: CASRRWGHRAFF.

The CDR3 loop reads CASSPGTSGGKETQYF. CDR3 sequence (DNA): TGTGCCAGCAGTCCCGGGACTAGCGGGGGGAAGGAGACCCAGTACTTC. The chain recombines TRBV28 with TRBJ2-5; 15 bases match TRBD2. CDR1 and CDR2 from the germline V gene are MDHEN and SYDVKM. J was trimmed by 5 bases and V by 5 bases; bases with no gene match: 6. The CDR3 loop spans 16 amino acids.

This sequence joins TRBV7-9 and TRBJ1-2, with D perhaps matching TRBD1 (6 bases). CDR3 length: 15 residues. Trimming stripped 0 bases from V and 5 bases from J, with 13 bases between. Per the germline V gene, CDR1 is SEHNR and CDR2 is FQNEAQ (reference sequence). CDR3 sequence reads: CASSLARQGSYGYTF. Written as DNA, the CDR3 is TGTGCCAGCAGCTTAGCGAGGCAGGGGTCTTATGGCTACACCTTC.

V gene TRBV27 combines with J gene TRBJ1-2, with 7 bases lining up with TRBD1. The CDR3 sequence is 14 residues long. V shed 7 bases and J 4 bases; nucleotides not matched to a gene: 9. In germline, CDR1 is MNHEY, CDR2 SMNVEV (reference sequence). The CDR3 coding sequence is TGTGCCAGCACTTCGACAGGGCAGCTCTATGGCTACACCTTC. Residues: CASTSTGQLYGYTF.

V and J are TRBV7-9 and TRBJ1-4; TRBD1 aligns across 10 bases. Trimming took 5 bases from V and 5 from J; bases not matched to a gene: 5. The CDR3 length is 15 residues. Germline loops: CDR1 SEHNR, CDR2 FQNEAQ (reference sequence). In DNA, the CDR3 is TGTGCCAGCAGCCGGACAGGGGGGAGGAATGAAAAACTGTTTTTT. Residues: CASSRTGGRNEKLFF.

The rearrangement joins TRBV4-1 to TRBJ2-7; D may be TRBD1 (5 bases). V was shortened by 0 bases and J by 4 bases, with 10 bases between the two germline ends. Germline loops: CDR1 MGHRA, CDR2 YSYEKL. This CDR3 has 14 amino acids. The DNA for the CDR3 is TGCGCCAGCAGCCAAGACGCGACAGCTTACGAGCAGTACTTC. Translation: CASSQDATAYEQYF.

The chain joins TRBV19 to TRBJ1-5, with TRBD1 matching 7 bases. This CDR3 comprises 17 residues. CDR1 and CDR2 from the germline V gene are LNHDA and SQIVND (reference sequence). With V trimmed by 5 bases and J by 1 base, 11 bases remained unmatched. The CDR3 sequence is CASSVRQGWGSNQPQHF. CDR3 DNA: TGTGCCAGTAGTGTCCGACAGGGCTGGGGAAGCAATCAGCCCCAGCATTTT.

The chain carries TRBV6-5 and TRBJ2-1; 8 bases map to TRBD2. The V and J ends lost 6 bases and 7 bases, in that order; junction bases with no gene match: 8. This CDR3 contains 14 residues. The germline V gene has CDR1 MNHEY and CDR2 SVGAGI. CDR3 DNA sequence: TGTGCCAGCAGCCGGACTAGCTCCACAAATGAGCAGTTCTTC. Amino acids: CASSRTSSTNEQFF.

This chain joins TRBV18 and TRBJ2-3, with 10 bases lining up with TRBD1. The CDR3 is 15 residues long. Germline V gene data show CDR1 as KGHSH and CDR2 as LQKENI. V shed 7 bases, J shed 3 bases, and the junction held 7 bases outside the gene matches. The CDR3 region has the DNA TGTGCCAGCTGCCGGGACAGGGGTTCGACAGATACGCAGTATTTT. This sequence encodes CASCRDRGSTDTQYF.

CDR3 residues: CASSPTWGGENEQYF. As DNA, the CDR3 is TGTGCCAGCAGCCCAACGTGGGGGGGGGAAAACGAGCAGTACTTC. The rearrangement joins TRBV3-1 (or the pseudogene TRBV3-2) to TRBJ2-7; 7 bases line up with TRBD2. Germline CDR1 is LGHDT and CDR2 is YNNKEL (reference sequence). The trim removed 4 bases at V and 5 bases at J, leaving 11 bases unmatched. The CDR3 spans 15 residues.

In its sample, this clone was seen once. The V gene is TRBV29-1, the J gene TRBJ2-7; maybe TRBD1 (6 bases). Trimming stripped 6 bases from V and 2 bases from J, with 20 bases between. This CDR3 has 15 residues. Germline CDR1 and CDR2: SQVTM and ANQGSEA. The CDR3 nucleotides read TGCAGCGTCGCCCCCCGCCACAGGGTCCCCTACGAGCAGTACTTC. As protein: CSVAPRHRVPYEQYF.

V and J are TRBV19 and TRBJ1-5; perhaps TRBD1 as D (5 bases). The germline CDR1 and CDR2 sequences are LNHDA and SQIVND (reference sequence). V gave up 3 bases and J gave up 4 bases, with 7 bases separating them. The length of the CDR3 is 13 residues. CDR3 residues: CASSIPGNQPQHF. The CDR3 bases are TGTGCCAGTAGTATCCCAGGGAATCAGCCCCAGCATTTT.